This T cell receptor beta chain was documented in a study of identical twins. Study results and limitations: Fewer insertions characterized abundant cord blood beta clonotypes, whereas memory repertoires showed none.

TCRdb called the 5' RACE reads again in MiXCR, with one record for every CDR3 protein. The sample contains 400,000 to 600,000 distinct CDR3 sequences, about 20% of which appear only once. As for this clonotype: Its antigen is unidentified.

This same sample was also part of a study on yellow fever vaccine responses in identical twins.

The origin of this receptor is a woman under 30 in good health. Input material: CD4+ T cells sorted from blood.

CDR3 sequence: CASSLDSPGGSYNEQFF. The CDR3 bases are TGTGCCAGCAGCCTGGACAGCCCTGGTGGATCCTACAATGAGCAGTTCTTC. This sequence joins TRBV7-9 and TRBJ2-1; D is possibly TRBD1 (6 bases). This CDR3 contains 17 residues. V shed 5 bases and J shed 1 base, with 18 bases lying between them. Germline V gene lookup returns CDR1 SEHNR and CDR2 FQNEAQ (reference sequence).